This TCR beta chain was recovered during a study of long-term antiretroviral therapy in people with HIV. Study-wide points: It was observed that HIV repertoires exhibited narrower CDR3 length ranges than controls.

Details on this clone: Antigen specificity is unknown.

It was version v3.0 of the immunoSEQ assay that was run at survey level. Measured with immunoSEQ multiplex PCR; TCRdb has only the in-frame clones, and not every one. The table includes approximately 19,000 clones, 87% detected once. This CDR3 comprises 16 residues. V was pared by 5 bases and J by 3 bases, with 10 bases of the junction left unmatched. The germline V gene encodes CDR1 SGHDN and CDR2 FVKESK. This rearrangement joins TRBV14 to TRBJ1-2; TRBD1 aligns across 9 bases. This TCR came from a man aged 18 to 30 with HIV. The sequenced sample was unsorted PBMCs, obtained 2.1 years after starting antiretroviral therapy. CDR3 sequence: CASSLGQGGKDYGYTF. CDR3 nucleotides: TGTGCCAGCAGCTTGGGACAGGGTGGTAAGGACTATGGCTACACCTTC.